This T cell receptor beta chain derives from a study of Ad26.COV2.S vaccination and SARS-CoV-2 variants. Notes on the study in general: Breadth of non-spike TCRs did not differ between vaccinees and placebo recipients. Post-vaccination spike-specific CD8+ and CD4+ T cell responses reportedly had substantial breadth.

The V end lost 2 bases, the J end lost 2 bases, and 12 bases lay between the germline ends. In germline, CDR1 is MNHNS, CDR2 SASEGT. CDR3 length: 15 residues. Here immunoSEQ multiplex PCR was the method, and the copy in TCRdb shows in-frame clones only, minus some. The sample records around 450,000 clones, nearly 90% being singletons. Specified treatment: over 15 received Ad26.COV2.S at low or high dose, single or two shots; about 5 received placebo; per-sample allocation not given. Vaccine and placebo recipients were sampled on day 63 after the first injection. Adults aged 18-55 years in Boston included the donor. Concerning this clone: Its antigen remains unknown.

The chain employs TRBV6-1 and TRBJ1-1, with D perhaps TRBD1 (5 bases). The starting material was peripheral blood, obtained in a trial of Ad26.COV2.S vaccine versus placebo. The TCR comes from a person between 18 and 60 years old who received the Ad26.COV2.S COVID-19 vaccine or a placebo. The CDR3, as DNA: TGTGCCAGCAGTGAATATGCAGGGAGAAACACTGAAGCTTTCTTT. It codes for CASSEYAGRNTEAFF.